This T cell receptor (beta chain) was obtained from a study of T cells after posttransplantation cyclophosphamide. Sequencing was performed with immunoSEQ multiplex PCR; in TCRdb, only in-frame clones are kept and a portion is missing. The sample has some 54,000 clones; 90% to 95% are singletons. Points from the study as a whole: TRB overlap between skin or GI tissue T cells and blood was limited.

The CDR3 totals 15 residues. J lost 2 bases, V lost 2 bases, and 3 bases had no gene match. Germline CDR1 is SGHTA and CDR2 is FQGNSA. Details on this clone: Its antigen is still unknown.

The chain joins TRBV7-2 to TRBJ2-3; 8 bases line up with TRBD2. The sequence derives from a woman aged 25 to 39 in good health and a related stem cell transplant donor. The sequenced sample consisted of PBMCs. The CDR3 reads CASSLLRGDTDTQYF. CDR3 bases: TGTGCCAGCAGCTTACTGCGGGGGGACACAGATACGCAGTATTTT.